What follows is one T cell receptor beta chain and its context. The target of this receptor is not known. One base away there is no much larger clone; base qualities are not given. The entry originates in a study of early T cells in non-severe SARS-CoV-2 infection (dated by TCRdb to the early 2020s). Study-level background: TCR sequencing used bulk RNA from unsorted whole blood, so alpha and beta chains could not be paired. Points the paper makes about the study in general: VDJdb matching was skewed toward anti-spike CD8 responses, so virus-specific expansions were likely underestimated and private and CD4 specificities were missed.

Library preparation used 5' RACE. Sequencing was performed on a NextSeq 500. Unique molecular identifiers were attached to individual cDNA molecules in the TCR library protocol so that sequencing error and PCR bias could be corrected. Both TCR alpha and beta chains were sequenced, and tight co-correlation was observed between alpha and beta sequence abundances in each sample. In the authors' own workflow: Decombinator V4 was used to annotate the V gene, J gene and CDR3 of the TCR sequences. Expanded TCRs were defined as changing significantly between any two time points under a Poisson model with p below 0.0001. TCR abundances were normalised to the total number of TCRs sequenced per sample and expressed as counts per million. TRAV1-2 paired with TRAJ12, TRAJ20 or TRAJ33 defined MAIT TCRs, while TRAV10 paired with TRAJ18 defined iNKT TCRs. A search of VDJdb, accessed on 1 November 2021, was run for TCRs annotated to CMV, EBV and SARS-CoV-2, with TCRs annotated for multiple antigens excluded. TCRdb reprocessed the public reads (quality trimming at Q25 with fastp, clone calling with MiXCR) and kept in-frame beta chains. Rows are combined by CDR3 protein, so each entry shows the most common genes and DNA. TCRdb's processing, not the authors', yielded these V and J calls. For this sample there are some 48,000 distinct CDR3 sequences; about 7.8% appear just once. Clones ranked in the top ten supply 4.5% to 7% of the sample.

The study was a case-control design nested within a healthcare worker cohort in London, UK, with weekly nasopharyngeal swab PCR tests and blood sampling. Healthcare workers were enrolled in the week of the UK lockdown, from 23 to 31 March 2020, and were followed every week for up to about 16 weeks. V drops 2 bases and J drops 3 bases, leaving 8 bases in between. Inclusive of the bounding cysteine and phenylalanine, the CDR3 is 13 residues long. Only the CDR3 part of the read is kept: 39 bases, read in frame from the first base. The germline V gene sets CDR1 to KGHSH and CDR2 to LQKENI. Recombination linked TRBV18 to TRBJ2-7; TRBD2 is a possible D gene, resting on 6 matching bases. This sequence originates from an adult who was a healthcare worker with PCR-confirmed SARS-CoV-2 infection or an uninfected control (not recorded which). Specimen: whole blood. This receptor carries the CDR3 CASSPVGGYEQYF. The nucleotide sequence reads TGTGCCAGCTCACCAGTGGGGGGCTACGAGCAGTACTTC. Outside the CDR3, residues come from the reference TRBV18 and TRBJ2-7 proteins, so the full variable domain is: NAGVMQNPRHLVRRRGQEARLRCSPMKGHSHVYWYRQLPEEGLKFMVYLQKENIIDESGMPKERFSAEFPKEGPSILRIQQVVRGDSAAYFCASSPVGGYEQYFGPGTRLTVT.